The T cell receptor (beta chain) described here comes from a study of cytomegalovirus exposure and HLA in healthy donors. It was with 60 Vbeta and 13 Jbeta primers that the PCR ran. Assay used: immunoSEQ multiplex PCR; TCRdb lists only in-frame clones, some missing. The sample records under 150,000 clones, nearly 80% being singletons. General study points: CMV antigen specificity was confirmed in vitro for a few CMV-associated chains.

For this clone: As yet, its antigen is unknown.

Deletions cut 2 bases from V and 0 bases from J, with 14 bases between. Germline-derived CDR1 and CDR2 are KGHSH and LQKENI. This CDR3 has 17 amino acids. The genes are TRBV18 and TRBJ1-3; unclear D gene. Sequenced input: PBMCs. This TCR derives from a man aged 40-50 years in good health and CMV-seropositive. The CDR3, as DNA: TGTGCCAGCTCACCAACCGCCTGGCCATCCTCTGGAAACACCATATATTTT. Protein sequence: CASSPTAWPSSGNTIYF. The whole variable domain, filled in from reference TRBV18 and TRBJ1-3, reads NAGVMQNPRHLVRRRGQEARLRCSPMKGHSHVYWYRQLPEEGLKFMVYLQKENIIDESGMPKERFSAEFPKEGPSILRIQQVVRGDSAAYFCASSPTAWPSSGNTIYFGEGSWLTVV.